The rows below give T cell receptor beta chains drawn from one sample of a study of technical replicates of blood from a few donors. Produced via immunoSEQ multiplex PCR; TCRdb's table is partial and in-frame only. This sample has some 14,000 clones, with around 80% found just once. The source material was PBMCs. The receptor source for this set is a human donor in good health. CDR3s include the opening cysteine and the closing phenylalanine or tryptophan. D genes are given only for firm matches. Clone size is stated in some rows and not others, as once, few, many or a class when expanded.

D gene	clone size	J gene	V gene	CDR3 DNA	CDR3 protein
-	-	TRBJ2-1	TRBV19	TGTGCCAGTAGTATAGGGCGAGAGAGCGATGAGCAGTTCTTC	CASSIGRESDEQFF
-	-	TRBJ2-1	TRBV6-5	TGTGCCAGCAGTGGGCGGGGCAATGAGCAGTTCTTC	CASSGRGNEQFF
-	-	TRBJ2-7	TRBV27	TGTGCCAGCAGTCCGACGGTTGCGGGGGAGCAGTACTTC	CASSPTVAGEQYF
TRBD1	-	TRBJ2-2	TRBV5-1	TGCGCCAGCAGCTTCCAACCACCTGACAGGGTTGACGGGGAGCTGTTTTTT	CASSFQPPDRVDGELFF
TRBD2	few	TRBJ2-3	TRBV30	TGTGCCTGGAGTTCTCGGGAGGAGATGACAGATACGCAGTATTTT	CAWSSREEMTDTQYF
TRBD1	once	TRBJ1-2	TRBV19	TGTGCCAGTAGCCCGTGGGGACAGGGCTATGGCTACACCTTC	CASSPWGQGYGYTF
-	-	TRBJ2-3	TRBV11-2	TGTGCCAGCAGCTTAACGCGAGGCACAGATACGCAGTATTTT	CASSLTRGTDTQYF
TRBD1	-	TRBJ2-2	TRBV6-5	TGTGCCAGCAGTTACCAAGGACAGGGGAACACCGGGGAGCTGTTTTTT	CASSYQGQGNTGELFF
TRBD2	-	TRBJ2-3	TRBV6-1	TGTGCCACTACATTCGACGCCGGGGGGACAGATACGCAGTATTTT	CATTFDAGGTDTQYF
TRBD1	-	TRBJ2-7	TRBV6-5	TGTGCCAGCAGAAGAGACAGGGTAGTTTCCTACGAGCAGTACTTC	CASRRDRVVSYEQYF
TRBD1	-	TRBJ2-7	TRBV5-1	TGCGCCAGCAGCCGAAATAGGGACAGATCCGTACAGCAGTACTTC	CASSRNRDRSVQQYF
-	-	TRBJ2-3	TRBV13	TGTGCCAGCAGCTTACGGAGGCCCACAGATACGCAGTATTTT	CASSLRRPTDTQYF
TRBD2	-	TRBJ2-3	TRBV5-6	TGTGCCAGCAGCACCGCTAGCGGGAGTACAGATACGCAGTATTTT	CASSTASGSTDTQYF
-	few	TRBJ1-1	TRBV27	TGTGCCAGCAGTTTATCCTGGAACACTGAAGCTTTCTTT	CASSLSWNTEAFF
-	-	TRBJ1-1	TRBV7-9	TGTGCCAGCAGCTCCCAGGGCAGCTTGAACACTGAAGCTTTCTTT	CASSSQGSLNTEAFF
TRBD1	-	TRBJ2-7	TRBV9	TGTGCCAGCAGCGTCGGGGACAGGCTCTACGAGCAGTACTTC	CASSVGDRLYEQYF
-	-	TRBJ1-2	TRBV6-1	TGTGCCAGCAGTGACCGCGGTCCCTCTTTGGGCTACACCTTC	CASSDRGPSLGYTF
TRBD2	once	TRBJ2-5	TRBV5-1	TGCGCCAGCAGCACGGGACTAGCGGGAGGGCCTGTCCAAGAGACCCAGTACTTC	CASSTGLAGGPVQETQYF
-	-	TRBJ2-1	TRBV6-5	TGTGCCAGCAGTTACAACCCGCTAACCCATGAGCAGTTCTTC	CASSYNPLTHEQFF
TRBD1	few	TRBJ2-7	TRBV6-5	TGTGCCAGCAGTCAGCCGGGACAGATGTACGAGCAGTACTTC	CASSQPGQMYEQYF
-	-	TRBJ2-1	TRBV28	TGTGCCAGCAGTTTAGTCGGGAGAACCCACAATGAGCAGTTCTTC	CASSLVGRTHNEQFF
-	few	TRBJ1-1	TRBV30	TGTGCCTGGACAGGGTATGACACTGAAGCTTTCTTT	CAWTGYDTEAFF
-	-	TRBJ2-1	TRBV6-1	TGTGCCAGCCCTGAAGAGGGGTATGGAAATGAGCAGTTCTTC	CASPEEGYGNEQFF
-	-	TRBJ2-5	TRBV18	TGTGCCAGCTCACCACCGTCGGGGAGCGAGACCCAGTACTTC	CASSPPSGSETQYF
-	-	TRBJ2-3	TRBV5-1	TGCGCCAGCAGCTTGTTATCAGATACGCAGTATTTT	CASSLLSDTQYF
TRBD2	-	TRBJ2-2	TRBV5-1	TGCGCCAGCAGCAATGGGTTGGGTCGTGCTAGCGGGAAGGTGAACACCGGGGAGCTGTTTTTT	CASSNGLGRASGKVNTGELFF
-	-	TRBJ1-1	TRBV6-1	TGTGCCAGCAGGGGAGTACTGAGGACTGAAGCTTTCTTT	CASRGVLRTEAFF
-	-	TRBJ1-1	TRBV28	TGTGCCAGCAGTTTTGCGCTAACAGGGAGCACTGAAGCTTTCTTT	CASSFALTGSTEAFF
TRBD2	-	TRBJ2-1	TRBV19	TGTGCCAGTAGTATAGAAACCGGGACTAGCGGCGACAATGAGCAGTTCTTC	CASSIETGTSGDNEQFF
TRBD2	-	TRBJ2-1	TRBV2	TGTGCCAGCAGTGGGACTAGTAGTGAGCAGTTCTTC	CASSGTSSEQFF
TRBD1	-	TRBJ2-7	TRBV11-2	TGTGCCAGCAGGGGACAGGTCGGCTACGAGCAGTACTTC	CASRGQVGYEQYF
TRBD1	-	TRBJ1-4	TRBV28	TGTGCCAGCAGCTCTGGGACAGCTGAAAAACTGTTTTTT	CASSSGTAEKLFF
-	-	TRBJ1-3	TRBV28	TGTGCCAGCAGTTTTCTCGACGGACTCTGGGGAAACACCATATATTTT	CASSFLDGLWGNTIYF
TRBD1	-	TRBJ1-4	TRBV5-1	TGCGCCAGCAGCACAGGGACAGGGGATGAAAAACTGTTTTTT	CASSTGTGDEKLFF
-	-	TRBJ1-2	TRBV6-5	TGTGCCAGCAGTTACTCCCGGACGGGGGGGAGCTATGGCTACACCTTC	CASSYSRTGGSYGYTF
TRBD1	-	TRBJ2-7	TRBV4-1	TGCGCCAGCAGTCCGACCGATTTGGGGACAGGGGGATACGAGCAGTACTTC	CASSPTDLGTGGYEQYF
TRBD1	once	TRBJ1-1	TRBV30	TGTGCCTGGACCGCCGGGACAGGGGGATTCACTGAAGCTTTCTTT	CAWTAGTGGFTEAFF
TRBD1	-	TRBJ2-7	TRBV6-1	TGTGCCAGCAGTCCACTACAGGGGATCTCCTACGAGCAGTACTTC	CASSPLQGISYEQYF
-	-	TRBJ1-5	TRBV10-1	TGCGCCAGCAGTTGGGACAAAAATCAGCCCCAGCATTTT	CASSWDKNQPQHF
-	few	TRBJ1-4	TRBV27	TGTGCCAGCAGTTTAATGAGTGCGGATGAAAAACTGTTTTTT	CASSLMSADEKLFF
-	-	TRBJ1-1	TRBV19	-	CASSGGLKSFLWPPCF
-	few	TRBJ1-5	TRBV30	TGTGCCTGGAGCGAACCCCGACAGAGCAATCAGCCCCAGCATTTT	CAWSEPRQSNQPQHF
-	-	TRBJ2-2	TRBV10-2	TGCGCCAGCAGTGACGCTAACGGGGAGCTGTTTTTT	CASSDANGELFF
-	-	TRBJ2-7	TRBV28	TGTGCCAGCATACCCCCTCAGGGGAGATCCCCCTACGAGCAGTACTTC	CASIPPQGRSPYEQYF
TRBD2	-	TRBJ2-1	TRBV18	TGTGCCAGCTCACCAGGTAGCGGGAGGACCAATGAGCAGTTCTTC	CASSPGSGRTNEQFF
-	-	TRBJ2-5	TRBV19	TGTGCCAGTAGTATGAGGGCGGACCAAGAGACCCAGTACTTC	CASSMRADQETQYF
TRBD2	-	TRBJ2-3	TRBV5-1	TGCGCCAGCCGCCCAAACCCTAGCGGTATCACAGATACGCAGTATTTT	CASRPNPSGITDTQYF
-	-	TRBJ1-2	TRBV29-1	TGCAGCGTTGAACCGACCCAGGGCGGCTATGGCTACACCTTC	CSVEPTQGGYGYTF
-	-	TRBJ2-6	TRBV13	TGTGCCAGCAGCTCCGGGTCTGGGGCCAACGTCCTGACTTTC	CASSSGSGANVLTF
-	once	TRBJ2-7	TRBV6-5	TGTGCCAGCAGTTACTCCCGGACAGAGGTCTACGAGCAGTACTTC	CASSYSRTEVYEQYF
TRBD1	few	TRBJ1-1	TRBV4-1	TGCGCCAGCAGCCAAGAGCAGGGGGCTCGGACTGAAGCTTTCTTT	CASSQEQGARTEAFF
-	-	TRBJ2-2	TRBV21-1	TGTGCCAGCAGCAAAGGGATGGGACAGGGGAACACCGGGGAGCTGTTTTTT	CASSKGMGQGNTGELFF
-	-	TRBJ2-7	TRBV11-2	TGTGCCAGCAGCTCGATTTTACCGAGCTCCTACGAGCAGTACTTC	CASSSILPSSYEQYF
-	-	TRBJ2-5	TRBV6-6	TGTGCCAGCGGAGCCCCAGGAGGGGAATTGGAGACCCAGTACTTC	CASGAPGGELETQYF
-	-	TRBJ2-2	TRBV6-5	TGTGCCAGCAGACCCGGGTACAACACCGGGGAGCTGTTTTTT	CASRPGYNTGELFF
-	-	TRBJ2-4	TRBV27	TGTGCCAGCAGTTCCCTGATCGGGGTAGAAGCCAAAAACATTCAGTACTTC	CASSSLIGVEAKNIQYF
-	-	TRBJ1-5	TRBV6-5	TGTGCCAGCAGTGCAGACTTCCGGGGGCCCCAGCATTTT	CASSADFRGPQHF